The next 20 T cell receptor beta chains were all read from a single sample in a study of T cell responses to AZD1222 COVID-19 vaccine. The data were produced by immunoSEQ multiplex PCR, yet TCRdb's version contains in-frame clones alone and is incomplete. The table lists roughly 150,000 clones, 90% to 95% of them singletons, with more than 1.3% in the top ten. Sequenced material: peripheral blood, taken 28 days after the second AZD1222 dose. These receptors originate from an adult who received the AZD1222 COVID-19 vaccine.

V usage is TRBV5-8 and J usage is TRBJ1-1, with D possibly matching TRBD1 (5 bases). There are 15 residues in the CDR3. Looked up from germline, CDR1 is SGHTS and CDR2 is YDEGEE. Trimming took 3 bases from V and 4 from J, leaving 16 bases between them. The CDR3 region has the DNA TGTGCCAGCAGCTCTGGGGCGCAGCTGGGCACTGAAGCTTTCTTT. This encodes CASSSGAQLGTEAFF.

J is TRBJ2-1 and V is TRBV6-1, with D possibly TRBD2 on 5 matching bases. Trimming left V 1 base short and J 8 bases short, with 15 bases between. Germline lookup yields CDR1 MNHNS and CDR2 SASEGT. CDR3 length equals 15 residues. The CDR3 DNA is TGTGCCAGCAGTGAAGGAGCGATACGGAGGCATGAGCAGTTCTTC. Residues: CASSEGAIRRHEQFF.

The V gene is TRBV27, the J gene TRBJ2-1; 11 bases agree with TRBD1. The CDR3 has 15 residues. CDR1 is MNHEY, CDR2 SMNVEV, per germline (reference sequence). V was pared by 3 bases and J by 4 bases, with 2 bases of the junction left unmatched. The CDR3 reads CASSFGTGGYNEQFF. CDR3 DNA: TGTGCCAGCAGTTTCGGGACAGGGGGTTACAATGAGCAGTTCTTC.

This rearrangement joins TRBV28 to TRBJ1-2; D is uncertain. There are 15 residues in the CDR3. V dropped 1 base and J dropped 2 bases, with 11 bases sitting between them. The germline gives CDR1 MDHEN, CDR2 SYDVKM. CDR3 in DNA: TGTGCCAGCAGTTTATCATGGAAGGGAAACTATGGCTACACCTTC. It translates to CASSLSWKGNYGYTF.

The CDR3 reads CASRVTGGNTEAFF. As DNA, the CDR3 is TGTGCCAGCAGGGTTACAGGGGGGAACACTGAAGCTTTCTTT. This chain uses TRBV6-1 with TRBJ1-1; 8 nucleotides match TRBD1. Germline V lookup: CDR1 MNHNS, CDR2 SASEGT. Unmatched junction bases numbered 4, after V lost 6 bases and J lost 1 base. This CDR3 has 14 amino acids.

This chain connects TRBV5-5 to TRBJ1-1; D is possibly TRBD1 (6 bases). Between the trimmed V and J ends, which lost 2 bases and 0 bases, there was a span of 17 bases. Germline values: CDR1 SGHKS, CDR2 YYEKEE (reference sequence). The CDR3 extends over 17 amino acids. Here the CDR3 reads CASSFGGRSLMNTEAFF. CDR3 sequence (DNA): TGTGCCAGCAGCTTTGGGGGGCGGTCCCTCATGAACACTGAAGCTTTCTTT.

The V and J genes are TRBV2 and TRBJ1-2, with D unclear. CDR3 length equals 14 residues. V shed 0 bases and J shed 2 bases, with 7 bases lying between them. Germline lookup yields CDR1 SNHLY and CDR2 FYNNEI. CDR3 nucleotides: TGTGCCAGCAGTGAAGCGGGCAGGAACTATGGCTACACCTTC. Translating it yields CASSEAGRNYGYTF.

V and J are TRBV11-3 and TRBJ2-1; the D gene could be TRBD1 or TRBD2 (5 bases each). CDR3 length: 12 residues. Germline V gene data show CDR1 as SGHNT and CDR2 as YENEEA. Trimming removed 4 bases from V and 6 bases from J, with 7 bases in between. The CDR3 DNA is TGTGCCAGCAGCTGGGACGGCAATGAGCAGTTCTTC. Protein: CASSWDGNEQFF.

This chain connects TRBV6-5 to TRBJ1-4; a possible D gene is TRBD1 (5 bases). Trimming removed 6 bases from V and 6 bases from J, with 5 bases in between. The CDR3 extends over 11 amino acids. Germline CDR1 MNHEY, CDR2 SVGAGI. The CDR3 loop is CASRGHEKLFF. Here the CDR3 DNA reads TGTGCCAGCAGGGGGCATGAAAAACTGTTTTTT.

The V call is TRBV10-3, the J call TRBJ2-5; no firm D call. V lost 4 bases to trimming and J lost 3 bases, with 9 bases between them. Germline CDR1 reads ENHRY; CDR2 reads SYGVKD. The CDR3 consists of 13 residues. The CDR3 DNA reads TGTGCCATCAGTGTAAACGGAGAAGAGACCCAGTACTTC. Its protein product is CAISVNGEETQYF.

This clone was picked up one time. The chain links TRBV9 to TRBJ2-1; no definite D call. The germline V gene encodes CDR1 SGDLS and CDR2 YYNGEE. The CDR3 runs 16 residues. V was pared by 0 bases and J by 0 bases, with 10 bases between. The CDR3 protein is CASSVEASSSYNEQFF. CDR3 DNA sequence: TGTGCCAGCAGCGTAGAGGCGAGTAGCTCCTACAATGAGCAGTTCTTC.

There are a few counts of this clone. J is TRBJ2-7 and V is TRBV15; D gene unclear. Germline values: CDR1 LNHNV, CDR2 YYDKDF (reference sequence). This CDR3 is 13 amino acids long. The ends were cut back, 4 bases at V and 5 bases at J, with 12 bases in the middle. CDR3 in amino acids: CATSNLGFDEQYF. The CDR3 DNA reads TGTGCCACCAGCAATCTAGGTTTTGACGAGCAGTACTTC.

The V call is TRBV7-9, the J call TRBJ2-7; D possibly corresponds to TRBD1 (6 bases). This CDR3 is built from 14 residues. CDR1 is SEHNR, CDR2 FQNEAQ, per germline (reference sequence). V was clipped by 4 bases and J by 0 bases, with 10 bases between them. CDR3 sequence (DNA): TGTGCCAGCAGCTCCCCGGACAGCTCCTACGAGCAGTACTTC. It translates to CASSSPDSSYEQYF.

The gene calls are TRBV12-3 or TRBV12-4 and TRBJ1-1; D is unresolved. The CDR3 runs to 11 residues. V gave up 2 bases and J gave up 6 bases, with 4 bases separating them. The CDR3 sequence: CASSLTAEAFF. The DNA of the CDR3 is TGTGCCAGCAGTTTAACGGCTGAAGCTTTCTTT.

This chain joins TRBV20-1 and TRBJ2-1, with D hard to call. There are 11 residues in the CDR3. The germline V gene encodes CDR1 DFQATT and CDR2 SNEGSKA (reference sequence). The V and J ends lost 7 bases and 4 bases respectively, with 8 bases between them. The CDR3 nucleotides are TGCAGTGTCCCTACTTACAATGAGCAGTTCTTC. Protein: CSVPTYNEQFF.

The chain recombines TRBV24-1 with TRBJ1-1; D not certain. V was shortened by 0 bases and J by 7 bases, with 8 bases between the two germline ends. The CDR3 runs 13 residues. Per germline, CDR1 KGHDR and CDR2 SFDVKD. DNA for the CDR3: TGTGCCACCAGTGATTTGCGTACGGGTGAAGCTTTCTTT. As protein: CATSDLRTGEAFF.

DNA for the CDR3: TGCGCCAGCAGCCAAACCCCCGGGACAGGGGGTCGCTACACCTTC. Encoded protein: CASSQTPGTGGRYTF. The chain recombines TRBV4-1 with TRBJ1-2, with 11 bases lining up with TRBD1. Germline trimming cut 2 bases from V and 9 bases from J; bases unmatched to any gene: 8. The CDR3 has 15 residues. Germline-derived CDR1 and CDR2 are MGHRA and YSYEKL.

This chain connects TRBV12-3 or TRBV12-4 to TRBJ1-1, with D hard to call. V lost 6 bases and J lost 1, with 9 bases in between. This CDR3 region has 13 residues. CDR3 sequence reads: CASSPPGNTEAFF. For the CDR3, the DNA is TGTGCCAGCAGCCCCCCGGGGAACACTGAAGCTTTCTTT.

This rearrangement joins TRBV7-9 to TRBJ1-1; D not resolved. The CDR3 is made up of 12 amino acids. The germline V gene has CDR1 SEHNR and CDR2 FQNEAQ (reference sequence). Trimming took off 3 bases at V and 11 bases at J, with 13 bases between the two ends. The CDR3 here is CASSLTDHRAFF. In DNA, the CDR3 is TGTGCCAGCAGCTTGACGGACCATAGGGCTTTCTTT.

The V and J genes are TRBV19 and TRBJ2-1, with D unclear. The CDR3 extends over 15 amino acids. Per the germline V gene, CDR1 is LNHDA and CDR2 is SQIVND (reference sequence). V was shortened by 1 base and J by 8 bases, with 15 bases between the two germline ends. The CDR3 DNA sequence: TGTGCCAGTAGTATAGGTCAGACCCCTCGGGATGAGCAGTTCTTC. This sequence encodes CASSIGQTPRDEQFF.